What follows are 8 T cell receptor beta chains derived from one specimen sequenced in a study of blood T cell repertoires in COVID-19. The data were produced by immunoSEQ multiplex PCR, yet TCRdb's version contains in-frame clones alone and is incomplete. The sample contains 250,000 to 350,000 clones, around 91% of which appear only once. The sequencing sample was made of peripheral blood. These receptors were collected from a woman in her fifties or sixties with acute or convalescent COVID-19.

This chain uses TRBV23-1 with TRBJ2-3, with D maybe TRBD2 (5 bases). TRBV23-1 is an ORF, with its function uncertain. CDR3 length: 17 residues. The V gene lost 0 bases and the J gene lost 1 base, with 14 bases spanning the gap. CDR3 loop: CASSQSSNRRGTDTQYF. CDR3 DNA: TGCGCCAGCAGTCAATCATCGAACCGGCGGGGCACAGATACGCAGTATTTT.

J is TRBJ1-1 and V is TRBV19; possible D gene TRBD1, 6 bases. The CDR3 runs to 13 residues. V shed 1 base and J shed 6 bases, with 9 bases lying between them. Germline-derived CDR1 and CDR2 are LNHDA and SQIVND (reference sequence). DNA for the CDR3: TGTGCCAGTAGTATAGGGTACAGGGCTGAAGCTTTCTTT. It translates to CASSIGYRAEAFF.

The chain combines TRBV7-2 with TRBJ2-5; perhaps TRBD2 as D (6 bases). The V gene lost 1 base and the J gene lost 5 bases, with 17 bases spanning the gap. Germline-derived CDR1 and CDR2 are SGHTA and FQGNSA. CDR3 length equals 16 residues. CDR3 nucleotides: TGTGCCAGCAGCTTAGATCTGGAGGGCCTCGGGGAGACCCAGTACTTC. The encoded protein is CASSLDLEGLGETQYF.

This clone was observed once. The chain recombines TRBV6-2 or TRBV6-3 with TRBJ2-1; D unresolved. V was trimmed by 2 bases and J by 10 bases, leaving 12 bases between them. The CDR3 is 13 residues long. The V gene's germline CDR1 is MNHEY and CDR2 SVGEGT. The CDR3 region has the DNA TGTGCCAGCAGTTACACGATTCCCGGGGAGCAGTTCTTC. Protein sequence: CASSYTIPGEQFF.

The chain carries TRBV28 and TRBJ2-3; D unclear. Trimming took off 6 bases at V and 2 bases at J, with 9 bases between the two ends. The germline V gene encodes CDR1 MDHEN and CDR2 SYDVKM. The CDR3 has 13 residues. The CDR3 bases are TGTGCCAGCAGCTCCTGGGCCACAGATACGCAGTATTTT. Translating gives CASSSWATDTQYF.

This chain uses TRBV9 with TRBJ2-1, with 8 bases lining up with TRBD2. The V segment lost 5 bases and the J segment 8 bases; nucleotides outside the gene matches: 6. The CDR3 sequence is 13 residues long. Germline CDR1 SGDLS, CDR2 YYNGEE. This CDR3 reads CASSPGLEDEQFF. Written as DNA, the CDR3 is TGTGCCAGCAGTCCGGGACTAGAGGATGAGCAGTTCTTC.

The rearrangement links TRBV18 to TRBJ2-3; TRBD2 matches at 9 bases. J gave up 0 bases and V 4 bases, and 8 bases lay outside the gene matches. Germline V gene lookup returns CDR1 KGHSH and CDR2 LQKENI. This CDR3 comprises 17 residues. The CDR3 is CASSRGAGGSSTDTQYF. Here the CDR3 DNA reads TGTGCCAGCTCACGTGGAGCGGGAGGTTCTAGCACAGATACGCAGTATTTT.

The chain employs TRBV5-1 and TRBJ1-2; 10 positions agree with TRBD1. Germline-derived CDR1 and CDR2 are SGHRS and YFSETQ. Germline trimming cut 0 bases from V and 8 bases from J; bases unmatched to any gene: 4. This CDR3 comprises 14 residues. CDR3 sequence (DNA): TGCGCCAGCAGCTTGGGACAGGGGGCTGGAGGCTACACCTTC. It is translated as CASSLGQGAGGYTF.